Shown below are 18 T cell receptor beta chains from a single sample sequenced in a study of blood T cell repertoires in COVID-19 (dated by TCRdb to 2020 to 2021). Preparation of the library involved the immunoSEQ multiplex PCR assay. TCRdb re-hosts the immuneACCESS table, in-frame sequences only. Its copies lack some clones; in the studies checked, an unresolved V gene accounts for under half of them, and the cause for the rest is not known. The sample records hundreds of thousands of clones, more than 80% of which are singletons. The ten largest make up 0.2% to 0.3% of the sample. Sequenced material: peripheral blood. Receptors were obtained from a woman aged 18-29 years with acute or convalescent COVID-19.

This clone was picked up one time. The same CDR3 arises from other DNA sequences in this sample as well. J is TRBJ1-2 and V is TRBV24-1; 8 bases are a match to TRBD1. Per germline, CDR1 KGHDR and CDR2 SFDVKD. The CDR3 is made up of 13 amino acids. Trimming took 4 bases from V and 5 from J; bases not matched to a gene: 2. The CDR3 loop reads CATSEGQGYGYTF. For the CDR3, the DNA is TGTGCCACCAGTGAAGGACAGGGTTATGGCTACACCTTC.

The chain uses TRBV5-1 and TRBJ1-1; no reliable D call. The CDR3 contains 14 residues. V was shortened by 0 bases and J by 5 bases, with 11 bases between the two germline ends. Germline V gene lookup returns CDR1 SGHRS and CDR2 YFSETQ. As DNA, the CDR3 is TGCGCCAGCAGCTTGGGGCGGGGAGGAACTGAAGCTTTCTTT. It is translated as CASSLGRGGTEAFF.

This clone has more than one count but fewer than ten. The chain joins TRBV6-5 to TRBJ1-3; the match to TRBD1 covers 8 bases. Germline lookup yields CDR1 MNHEY and CDR2 SVGAGI. The CDR3 is 13 amino acids. V was pared by 8 bases and J by 8 bases, with 8 bases of the junction left unmatched. CDR3 region: CASVSSGGDTIYF. CDR3 nucleotide sequence: TGTGCCAGCGTATCTTCAGGGGGCGACACCATATATTTT.

The rearrangement links TRBV5-5 to TRBJ1-1, with D tentatively TRBD1 (5 bases). The CDR3 has 15 residues. Germline V gives CDR1 SGHKS, CDR2 YYEKEE (reference sequence). V was shortened by 0 bases and J by 3 bases, with 12 bases between the two germline ends. CDR3 loop: CASSLEGTLHTEAFF. The CDR3 DNA is TGTGCCAGCAGCTTGGAGGGGACTCTCCACACTGAAGCTTTCTTT.

This clone was seen just once. The chain combines TRBV4-1 with TRBJ2-7; 9 positions match TRBD1. Germline V gene lookup returns CDR1 MGHRA and CDR2 YSYEKL. The CDR3 has 14 residues. The V segment lost 3 bases and the J segment 5 bases; nucleotides outside the gene matches: 5. CDR3 DNA sequence: TGCGCCAGCAGCCAGGGGACAGGGCAGGACGAGCAGTACTTC. Amino acids: CASSQGTGQDEQYF.

V gene TRBV6-2 or TRBV6-3 combines with J gene TRBJ2-1; 9 nucleotides agree with TRBD1. There are 14 residues in the CDR3. V lost 2 bases and J lost 8; bases outside the gene matches: 4. Germline V gene lookup returns CDR1 MNHEY and CDR2 SVGEGT. The DNA for the CDR3 is TGTGCCAGCAGTTACCGGGACAGGGTATATGAGCAGTTCTTC. It specifies CASSYRDRVYEQFF.

The chain combines TRBV7-9 with TRBJ1-2; a weak D match, TRBD1 (5 bases). Germline CDR1 reads SEHNR; CDR2 reads FQNEAQ (reference sequence). The germline V and J ends were trimmed by 5 bases and 5 bases, with 27 bases remaining between them. CDR3 length: 18 residues. The CDR3 sequence is CASSGPSLGRTRGYGYTF. The CDR3 nucleotides read TGTGCCAGCAGCGGCCCTTCGCTCGGACGGACAAGGGGATATGGCTACACCTTC.

V usage is TRBV5-1 and J usage is TRBJ1-1; possibly TRBD1 for D (6 bases). This CDR3 has 14 residues. Trimming cost V 0 bases and J 5 bases, with 11 bases left between them. Germline assignment: CDR1 SGHRS and CDR2 YFSETQ. The CDR3 bases are TGCGCCAGCAGCTTGGCTCCCAGGGGTACTGAAGCTTTCTTT. Translating it yields CASSLAPRGTEAFF.

This clone has only one observation. The chain joins TRBV27 to TRBJ2-7, with 7 bases identical to TRBD1. The V gene's germline CDR1 is MNHEY and CDR2 SMNVEV (reference sequence). Unmatched junction bases numbered 20, after V lost 0 bases and J lost 6 bases. CDR3 length equals 19 residues. For the CDR3, the DNA is TGTGCCAGCAGTTTATCGGCAGGTTCAATACTCAGGGGGAAAGTCGAGCAGTACTTC. The encoded protein is CASSLSAGSILRGKVEQYF.

The chain joins TRBV24-1 to TRBJ2-2; 10 bases align to TRBD1. The trim removed 4 bases at V and 5 bases at J, leaving 6 bases unmatched. CDR1 is KGHDR, CDR2 SFDVKD, per germline. CDR3 length: 16 residues. The CDR3 is CATSDPGQGETGELFF. CDR3 nucleotides: TGTGCCACCAGTGACCCCGGACAGGGGGAAACCGGGGAGCTGTTTTTT.

The CDR3 sequence is CASSSGQENSPLHF. The CDR3 DNA sequence: TGTGCCAGTAGTTCGGGACAGGAAAATTCACCCCTCCACTTT. The chain is built from TRBV19 and TRBJ1-6, with TRBD1 matching over 8 bases. The CDR3 totals 14 residues. The trim removed 5 bases at V and 7 bases at J, leaving 4 bases unmatched. Germline V gene lookup returns CDR1 LNHDA and CDR2 SQIVND (reference sequence).

The V and J genes are TRBV24-1 and TRBJ1-2; 8 bases fit TRBD1. The ends lost 2 bases at V and 8 bases at J; junction bases unmatched: 3. CDR1 is KGHDR, CDR2 SFDVKD, per germline. The length of the CDR3 is 13 residues. The chain's CDR3 is CATSDYRGKGYTF. In DNA, the CDR3 is TGTGCCACCAGTGATTACAGGGGGAAAGGCTACACCTTC.

The chain has TRBV3-1 (or the pseudogene TRBV3-2) and TRBJ2-4, with TRBD2 as a possible D gene (7 bases). The germline V gene has CDR1 LGHDT and CDR2 YNNKEL (reference sequence). Trimming cost V 0 bases and J 5 bases, with 8 bases left between them. The CDR3 spans 14 residues. The CDR3 sequence: CASSQDGGQNIQYF. The CDR3 DNA reads TGTGCCAGCAGCCAAGACGGGGGGCAAAACATTCAGTACTTC.

CDR3 DNA sequence: TGTGCCAGCAGCTTCGGGGGGACAGGGGGCCACGAGCAGTACTTC. This translates into CASSFGGTGGHEQYF. V gene TRBV5-5 combines with J gene TRBJ2-7, with 12 nucleotides matching TRBD1. CDR3 size: 15 residues. The J segment lost 5 bases and the V segment lost 2 bases, leaving 5 bases of the junction unmatched. Germline V lookup: CDR1 SGHKS, CDR2 YYEKEE (reference sequence).

The V gene is TRBV19, the J gene TRBJ2-7; TRBD2 agrees at 11 bases. Germline CDR1 reads LNHDA; CDR2 reads SQIVND (reference sequence). V was clipped by 6 bases and J by 2 bases; unmatched bases: 6. This CDR3 has 15 residues. The CDR3 reads CASSHSGGAAYEQYF. CDR3 coding DNA: TGTGCCAGTAGCCATAGCGGGGGGGCCGCCTACGAGCAGTACTTC.

The J gene is TRBJ2-1, the V gene TRBV7-3; TRBD1 agrees at 7 bases. Trimming removed 2 bases from V and 2 bases from J; junction bases left unmatched: 6. Per the germline V gene, CDR1 is SGHTA and CDR2 is FQGTGA. This CDR3 is 16 amino acids long. The CDR3 sequence is CASSLERQGAYNEQFF. The CDR3 bases are TGTGCCAGCAGCTTAGAGCGACAGGGTGCCTACAATGAGCAGTTCTTC.

The V gene is TRBV3-1 (or the pseudogene TRBV3-2), the J gene TRBJ1-6; 10 bases align to TRBD1. The germline V gene has CDR1 LGHDT and CDR2 YNNKEL (reference sequence). With V trimmed by 5 bases and J by 7 bases, 5 bases remained unmatched. CDR3 length: 15 residues. CDR3 sequence (DNA): TGTGCCAGCAGCGTGGGACAGGGGCCAAATTCACCCCTCCACTTT. It encodes CASSVGQGPNSPLHF.

This clone came up once. The chain employs TRBV6-5 and TRBJ2-1; D call uncertain. Per the germline V gene, CDR1 is MNHEY and CDR2 is SVGAGI. This CDR3 has 14 residues. Trimming left V 7 bases short and J 2 bases short, with 12 bases between. CDR3 residues: CASTKGTTYNEQFF. The DNA for the CDR3 is TGTGCCAGCACTAAAGGAACTACCTACAATGAGCAGTTCTTC.